These 8 T cell receptor beta chains share one sample of origin, sequenced in a study of metastatic and nonmetastatic thyroid tumors. Thyroid surgery was preceded by no treatment in any patient. MiXCR re-clonotyped the PCR reads for TCRdb. The data contain about 15,000 clones, 15% to 20% of them singletons. Sequences were obtained from blood. Receptors were obtained from a female donor with papillary thyroid cancer or a benign thyroid nodule (not recorded which). Some clones in this sample may be carry-over from other donors' samples.

This clone is termed medium-sized. The rearrangement uses TRBV10-1 and TRBJ2-2; TRBD2 aligns across 11 bases. The CDR3 spans 16 residues. The germline CDR1 and CDR2 sequences are WNHNN and SYGVQD (reference sequence). Losses at the gene ends were 4 bases for V and 3 bases for J; bases not matched to a gene: 4. CDR3 bases: TGCGCCAGCAGTGCACTAGCGGGAGAGGACACCGGGGAGCTGTTTTTT. Its protein product is CASSALAGEDTGELFF.

This clone has ten or more counts. A much larger clone is a single base away; this may be a read error. This chain links TRBV2 with TRBJ1-2; the match to TRBD1 covers 7 bases. CDR1 and CDR2 (germline): SNHLY, FYNNEI. This CDR3 is built from 15 residues. Trimming took 8 bases from V and 1 from J; bases not matched to a gene: 10. The CDR3 DNA reads as TGTGCCAGCGGCCCTGGGACAGCTCTTAACTATGGCTACACCTTC. This codes for CASGPGTALNYGYTF.

This clone was detected ten times or more. The rearrangement uses TRBV29-1 and TRBJ2-1; 9 bases agree with TRBD2. CDR3 size: 14 residues. Germline values: CDR1 SQVTM, CDR2 ANQGSEA. V lost 7 bases to trimming and J lost 8 bases; unmatched junction nucleotides: 12. For the CDR3, the DNA is TGCAGCGCGCGGGGCCTAGCGGGATTCCATGAGCAGTTCTTC. This codes for CSARGLAGFHEQFF.

This chain connects TRBV24-1 to TRBJ2-5; D might be TRBD1 (6 bases). V lost 6 bases and J lost 5, with 18 bases in between. The CDR3 covers 15 residues. The germline CDR1 and CDR2 sequences are KGHDR and SFDVKD. The DNA for the CDR3 is TGTGCCACCAGTAGTCAGGACAGCTATCGGGAGACCCAGTACTTC. Protein sequence: CATSSQDSYRETQYF.

This clone was counted many times. V usage is TRBV7-8 and J usage is TRBJ1-1; D might be TRBD1 (5 bases). Germline values: CDR1 SGHVS, CDR2 FQNEAQ. The CDR3 runs 17 residues. V was trimmed by 5 bases and J by 4 bases, leaving 23 bases between them. CDR3 sequence: CASSAGRAGLIRTEAFF. The CDR3 DNA follows: TGTGCCAGCAGCGCCGGGAGGGCAGGGCTAATTCGCACTGAAGCTTTCTTT.

This clone was seen many times. The chain has TRBV7-8 and TRBJ1-3; 7 positions agree with TRBD1. The CDR3 totals 17 residues. V shed 1 base, J shed 2 bases, and the junction held 8 bases outside the gene matches. Germline V gene data show CDR1 as SGHVS and CDR2 as FQNEAQ. This CDR3 is CASSLVGRGIAGNTIYF. As DNA, the CDR3 is TGTGCCAGCAGCTTAGTCGGCAGGGGGATCGCTGGAAACACCATATATTTT.

The chain carries TRBV20-1 and TRBJ2-3; 9 bases are a match to TRBD2. CDR1 and CDR2 from the germline V gene are DFQATT and SNEGSKA (reference sequence). The V and J ends lost 6 bases and 7 bases, in that order; junction bases with no gene match: 11. The CDR3 has 14 residues. Here the CDR3 DNA reads TGCAGTGCCAAACCGGCGGGAGGGCCGCATACGCAGTATTTT. It translates to CSAKPAGGPHTQYF.

This clone turned up a few times. The chain combines TRBV20-1 with TRBJ2-7; D possibly corresponds to TRBD1 (6 bases). The CDR3 is 16 residues long. The V end was cut by 6 bases, the J end by 2 bases, with 23 bases between. Germline V gene lookup returns CDR1 DFQATT and CDR2 SNEGSKA (reference sequence). CDR3 nucleotide sequence: TGCAGTGCCAGGCCGCATGCCGCAGGACAGACCTACGAGCAGTACTTC. It encodes CSARPHAAGQTYEQYF.